Following are 32 T cell receptor beta chains from one sample sequenced in a study of T cell responses to AZD1222 COVID-19 vaccine. Only in-frame clones appear in the TCRdb table, and some are missing; sequencing was by immunoSEQ multiplex PCR. The sample holds tens of thousands of clones, 75% to 90% seen once. Here the sequenced sample was peripheral blood, taken 28 days after the second AZD1222 dose. These receptors came from an adult who received the AZD1222 COVID-19 vaccine.

The J gene is TRBJ1-2, the V gene TRBV25-1, with D unclear. Germline-derived CDR1 and CDR2 are MGHDK and SYGVNS. The CDR3 has 11 residues. V lost 4 bases, J lost 5 bases, and 5 bases lay in between. The CDR3 DNA sequence: TGTGCCAGCAGTGCTGGTTATGGCTACACCTTC. Its translation: CASSAGYGYTF.

The chain employs TRBV7-9 and TRBJ1-1; unclear D gene. The germline CDR1 and CDR2 sequences are SEHNR and FQNEAQ (reference sequence). Trimming shortened V by 2 bases and J by 1 base, and 8 bases separated the two germline ends. This CDR3 contains 14 residues. CDR3 amino acids: CASSLIQENTEAFF. CDR3 nucleotide sequence: TGTGCCAGCAGCTTAATTCAGGAGAACACTGAAGCTTTCTTT.

The rearrangement links TRBV29-1 to TRBJ2-1; D is possibly TRBD2 (6 bases). The ends were cut back, 6 bases at V and 6 bases at J, with 15 bases in the middle. CDR1 and CDR2 (germline): SQVTM, ANQGSEA. The CDR3 has 13 amino acids. CDR3 sequence reads: CSVVGGAGNEQFF. CDR3 in DNA: TGCAGCGTCGTCGGGGGTGCAGGCAATGAGCAGTTCTTC.

This chain uses TRBV28 with TRBJ1-4, with TRBD1 matching over 11 bases. This CDR3 comprises 15 residues. Germline CDR1 and CDR2: MDHEN and SYDVKM. J lost 4 bases, V lost 9 bases, and 7 bases had no gene match. CDR3 DNA sequence: TGTGCCAGTCAGACCGGGACAGGGGGTAATGAAAAACTGTTTTTT. Encoded protein: CASQTGTGGNEKLFF.

In this sample, this clone turned up a few times. The rearrangement uses TRBV6-2 or TRBV6-3 and TRBJ1-5, with 7 bases identical to TRBD1. This CDR3 spans 16 amino acids. V lost 6 bases and J lost 0; bases outside the gene matches: 8. Per germline, CDR1 MNHEY and CDR2 SVGEGT. CDR3 coding DNA: TGTGCCAGCAGCGGACAGGTTCCAACTAGCAATCAGCCCCAGCATTTT. It specifies CASSGQVPTSNQPQHF.

The chain recombines TRBV7-9 with TRBJ1-1; weak D call: TRBD1 (6 bases). The V end was cut by 5 bases, the J end by 7 bases, with 8 bases between. CDR1 SEHNR and CDR2 FQNEAQ come from the germline V gene (reference sequence). This CDR3 contains 11 residues. This CDR3 reads CASSPQGEAFF. DNA for the CDR3: TGTGCCAGCAGCCCACAGGGTGAAGCTTTCTTT.

The chain couples TRBV5-4 to TRBJ2-2; the D gene is possibly TRBD1 (6 bases). CDR1 is SGHNT and CDR2 is YYREEE in the germline V gene (reference sequence). Trimming took off 4 bases at V and 5 bases at J, with 15 bases between the two ends. The CDR3 extends over 15 amino acids. DNA of the CDR3: TGTGCCAGCAGCGGCCCCGGGACAAGAACCGGGGAGCTGTTTTTT. Amino acids: CASSGPGTRTGELFF.

The chain links TRBV11-3 to TRBJ1-1; D not resolved. In germline, CDR1 is SGHNT, CDR2 YENEEA. V lost 6 bases and J 1 base, leaving 3 bases between the germline ends. The CDR3 spans 11 residues. CDR3 loop: CASSRNTEAFF. The CDR3, as DNA: TGTGCCAGCAGTAGGAACACTGAAGCTTTCTTT.

The rearrangement uses TRBV30 and TRBJ1-1; 10 bases line up with TRBD1. Trimming removed 4 bases from V and 0 bases from J; junction bases left unmatched: 17. The length of the CDR3 is 19 residues. Germline CDR1 reads GTSNPN; CDR2 reads SVGIG (reference sequence). In nucleotides, the CDR3 is TGTGCCTGGATTATCCCGGGACAGGGGCTGCCGGGGATGAACACTGAAGCTTTCTTT. Encoded protein: CAWIIPGQGLPGMNTEAFF.

By share of the sample, this clone is large. The chain couples TRBV30 to TRBJ2-7, with D perhaps TRBD1 or TRBD2 (6 bases each). The ends were cut back, 6 bases at V and 0 bases at J, with 15 bases in the middle. The CDR3 sequence is 14 residues long. Per the germline V gene, CDR1 is GTSNPN and CDR2 is SVGIG (reference sequence). DNA of the CDR3: TGTGCCTGCGATAATGCGGGACACTCCTACGAGCAGTACTTC. Translating gives CACDNAGHSYEQYF.

The chain is built from TRBV19 and TRBJ2-1; TRBD1 agrees at 7 bases. CDR1 and CDR2 (germline): LNHDA, SQIVND (reference sequence). Trimming removed 3 bases from V and 5 bases from J; junction bases left unmatched: 7. The CDR3 spans 15 residues. For the CDR3, the DNA is TGTGCCAGTAGTATTAAGAGACAGGGTCACAATGAGCAGTTCTTC. Protein product: CASSIKRQGHNEQFF.

This chain uses TRBV4-2 with TRBJ1-5; 7 bases fit TRBD1. CDR1 is LGHNA, CDR2 YNFKEQ, per germline. The J segment lost 7 bases and the V segment lost 0 bases, leaving 9 bases of the junction unmatched. The CDR3 runs 16 residues. The CDR3 sequence is CASSQESQQGRQPQHF. DNA for the CDR3: TGTGCCAGCAGCCAAGAGAGCCAACAGGGGAGGCAGCCCCAGCATTTT.

This sequence joins TRBV4-2 and TRBJ1-1, with D tentatively TRBD1 (6 bases). With 0 bases removed from V and 5 bases from J, the gap between germline ends came to 16 bases. This CDR3 is 16 amino acids long. Germline assignment: CDR1 LGHNA and CDR2 YNFKEQ. The CDR3 DNA is TGTGCCAGCAGCCAAGAGCTGTTATTAAGGGGGACTGAAGCTTTCTTT. Amino acid sequence: CASSQELLLRGTEAFF.

This chain uses TRBV30 with TRBJ2-2, with TRBD2 identical over 14 bases. V trimming: 2 bases; J trimming: 9 bases; junction bases outside the gene matches: 11. This CDR3 is 17 amino acids long. CDR1 is GTSNPN and CDR2 is SVGIG in the germline V gene (reference sequence). The CDR3 DNA sequence: TGTGCCTGGAGTTCTCACTCGGGACTAGCGGGAGATAGGGAGCTGTTTTTT. It codes for CAWSSHSGLAGDRELFF.

This chain connects TRBV5-4 to TRBJ1-1; TRBD1 might be the D (6 bases). Germline CDR1 reads SGHNT; CDR2 reads YYREEE (reference sequence). There are 14 residues in the CDR3. V lost 2 bases, J lost 3 bases, and 11 bases lay in between. The CDR3 nucleotides read TGTGCCAGCAGCTTTGGACAGATCTACACTGAAGCTTTCTTT. It encodes CASSFGQIYTEAFF.

V gene TRBV12-3 or TRBV12-4 combines with J gene TRBJ2-1; no reliable D call. Trimming left V 2 bases short and J 9 bases short, with 8 bases between. The CDR3 contains 12 residues. This CDR3 reads CASSLNIGEQFF. CDR3 DNA: TGTGCCAGCAGTTTAAACATCGGTGAGCAGTTCTTC.

This chain connects TRBV12-3 or TRBV12-4 to TRBJ1-5; D possibly corresponds to TRBD1 (6 bases). V shed 3 bases and J shed 5 bases, with 8 bases lying between them. CDR3 length: 13 amino acids. The CDR3 here is CASSFQGHQPQHF. The CDR3 nucleotides read TGTGCCAGCAGTTTCCAGGGGCATCAGCCCCAGCATTTT.

The V gene is TRBV11-2, the J gene TRBJ2-7; perhaps D is TRBD1 or TRBD2 (5 bases each). The CDR3 runs 14 residues. CDR1 is SGHAT, CDR2 FQNNGV, per germline. V lost 5 bases, J lost 7 bases, and 18 bases lay in between. This chain's CDR3 is CASSHSRGAREQYF. The CDR3 DNA follows: TGTGCCAGCAGCCACAGCCGAGGGGCGCGGGAGCAGTACTTC.

This chain links TRBV7-9 with TRBJ2-3, with 7 positions matching TRBD1. The CDR3 consists of 14 residues. Germline assignment: CDR1 SEHNR and CDR2 FQNEAQ (reference sequence). V gave up 5 bases and J gave up 7 bases; unmatched junction bases: 9. The CDR3 sequence: CASSPSQGMNTQYF. The CDR3 nucleotides read TGTGCCAGCAGCCCGTCACAGGGGATGAATACGCAGTATTTT.

The rearrangement joins TRBV19 to TRBJ1-1, with D perhaps TRBD1 (6 bases). Trimming stripped 6 bases from V and 6 bases from J, with 17 bases between. The CDR3 is 14 amino acids. Germline CDR1 and CDR2: LNHDA and SQIVND (reference sequence). Here the CDR3 DNA reads TGTGCCAGTAGACCCGAAGGAAGGGGGGCTGAAGCTTTCTTT. The encoded protein is CASRPEGRGAEAFF.

V is TRBV5-5 and J is TRBJ1-4; no clear D. Germline CDR1 reads SGHKS; CDR2 reads YYEKEE (reference sequence). V lost 4 bases and J 0 bases, leaving 16 bases between the germline ends. CDR3 length equals 17 residues. The CDR3 spells CASSTAVYPTTNEKLFF. CDR3 nucleotides: TGTGCCAGCAGCACGGCGGTCTACCCAACAACTAATGAAAAACTGTTTTTT. Drawing the rest from reference TRBV5-5 and TRBJ1-4, the complete variable domain is DAGVTQSPTHLIKTRGQQVTLRCSPISGHKSVSWYQQVLGQGPQFIFQYYEKEERGRGNFPDRFSARQFPNYSSELNVNALLLGDSALYLCASSTAVYPTTNEKLFFGSGTQLSVL.

V usage is TRBV7-2 and J usage is TRBJ2-3; D remains ambiguous. Germline V gene sequence: CDR1 SGHTA, CDR2 FQGNSA. Trimming pared 1 base from V and 0 bases from J, leaving 8 bases between. The CDR3 is 15 amino acids. For the CDR3, the DNA is TGTGCCAGCAGCTTAGTCACCATTAGCACAGATACGCAGTATTTT. Encoded protein: CASSLVTISTDTQYF.

This chain uses TRBV20-1 with TRBJ2-3; 11 positions match TRBD2. From germline, CDR1 is DFQATT and CDR2 SNEGSKA (reference sequence). The CDR3 contains 16 residues. The J segment lost 0 bases and the V segment lost 3 bases, leaving 5 bases of the junction unmatched. The DNA for the CDR3 is TGCAGTGCTAGTTTTAGCGGGAGGGAGAGCACAGATACGCAGTATTTT. Translated, it gives CSASFSGRESTDTQYF.

In nucleotides, the CDR3 is TGTGCCAGCAACCCAGGGACAGGGGAAAGGGTGAACACTGAAGCTTTCTTT. This translates into CASNPGTGERVNTEAFF. The chain employs TRBV13 and TRBJ1-1; TRBD1 agrees at 10 bases. The CDR3 sequence is 17 residues long. The V gene's germline CDR1 is PRHDT and CDR2 FYEKMQ (reference sequence). Trimming removed 7 bases from V and 0 bases from J; junction bases left unmatched: 11.

The chain uses TRBV11-3 and TRBJ1-3, with 8 nucleotides matching TRBD1. The ends lost 1 base at V and 0 bases at J; junction bases unmatched: 8. Per the germline V gene, CDR1 is SGHNT and CDR2 is YENEEA. The CDR3 sequence is 18 residues long. The DNA for the CDR3 is TGTGCCAGCAGCTTAGCCAAGGACAGGGCCAGCTCTGGAAACACCATATATTTT. As protein: CASSLAKDRASSGNTIYF.

The chain's CDR3 is CASSIGVSPLHF. The CDR3 DNA reads TGTGCCAGTAGTATCGGCGTTTCACCCCTCCACTTT. The chain combines TRBV19 with TRBJ1-6; D is unresolved. The V gene lost 3 bases and the J gene lost 9 bases, with 6 bases spanning the gap. Germline V gene data show CDR1 as LNHDA and CDR2 as SQIVND (reference sequence). CDR3 length equals 12 residues.

The J gene is TRBJ2-7, the V gene TRBV5-1, with 9 bases lining up with TRBD2. The CDR3 runs to 15 residues. The J segment lost 0 bases and the V segment lost 4 bases, leaving 5 bases of the junction unmatched. The germline V gene encodes CDR1 SGHRS and CDR2 YFSETQ. The CDR3 sequence: CASSASSGASYEQYV. In DNA, the CDR3 is TGCGCCAGCAGCGCGTCTAGCGGGGCCTCCTACGAGCAGTACGTC.

The CDR3 reads CASSSTVSAEAFF. In DNA form, the CDR3 reads TGTGCCAGCAGTTCGACGGTGAGCGCTGAAGCTTTCTTT. The V call is TRBV12-3 or TRBV12-4, the J call TRBJ1-1, with D unresolved. V lost 4 bases to trimming and J lost 6 bases, with 12 bases between them. CDR3 size: 13 residues.

This chain links TRBV5-1 with TRBJ2-3, with a weak D call TRBD2 (5 bases). The CDR3 runs to 15 residues. V was clipped by 0 bases and J by 6 bases, with 14 bases between them. Germline V gene sequence: CDR1 SGHRS, CDR2 YFSETQ. As DNA, the CDR3 is TGCGCCAGCAGCTTGGTCGCTAGCTCGGCGGATACGCAGTATTTT. It is translated as CASSLVASSADTQYF.

The V and J genes are TRBV27 and TRBJ2-7, with 8 bases identical to TRBD2. Looked up from germline, CDR1 is MNHEY and CDR2 is SMNVEV (reference sequence). V lost 3 bases, J lost 4 bases, and 5 bases stayed unmatched. CDR3 size: 14 residues. The CDR3 DNA follows: TGTGCCAGCAGTTTGCCCGGGACTAGGTACGAGCAGTACTTC. It yields the protein CASSLPGTRYEQYF.

The chain combines TRBV3-1 (or the pseudogene TRBV3-2) with TRBJ1-2; D possibly corresponds to TRBD1 (5 bases). CDR3 size: 14 residues. Trimming removed 1 base at V and 3 bases at J, with 9 bases between. Germline-derived CDR1 and CDR2 are LGHDT and YNNKEL (reference sequence). CDR3 DNA: TGTGCCAGCAGCCAAGTCGGGGGGGACTATGGCTACACCTTC. Protein sequence: CASSQVGGDYGYTF.

This chain links TRBV7-3 with TRBJ2-1; perhaps TRBD2 as D (6 bases). V dropped 4 bases and J dropped 2 bases, with 12 bases sitting between them. There are 15 residues in the CDR3. Per the germline V gene, CDR1 is SGHTA and CDR2 is FQGTGA. In DNA form, the CDR3 reads TGTGCCAGCAGCTCGCGGGGAGACCCCTACAATGAGCAGTTCTTC. Amino acids: CASSSRGDPYNEQFF.